The 28 T cell receptor beta chains given below trace back to one sample, sequenced in a study of control samples from healthy donors and cancer patients. Clones were read by immunoSEQ multiplex PCR, and TCRdb kept only the in-frame ones, dropping some. This table holds 80,000 to 100,000 clones, 70% to 90% found once. The sample was blood. These receptors came from a man aged 25-45 years in good health.

J is TRBJ1-6 and V is TRBV7-2; D possibly corresponds to TRBD1 (6 bases). The CDR3 sequence is 15 residues long. Looked up from germline, CDR1 is SGHTA and CDR2 is FQGNSA. Deletions cut 4 bases from V and 7 bases from J, with 14 bases between. CDR3 nucleotide sequence: TGTGCCAGCAGCTCCGTGGCAGGGGAGAATTCACCCCTCCACTTT. The encoded protein is CASSSVAGENSPLHF.

The V call is TRBV5-1, the J call TRBJ2-1; 8 bases are shared with TRBD1. The CDR3 is 15 residues long. After removal of 1 base from V and 2 bases from J, the junction contained 2 bases not matched to a gene. Germline lookup yields CDR1 SGHRS and CDR2 YFSETQ. CDR3 nucleotide sequence: TGCGCCAGCAGCTTGTCGGGACAGGCCTACAATGAGCAGTTCTTC. Encoded protein: CASSLSGQAYNEQFF.

This chain joins TRBV28 and TRBJ1-5; D ambiguous. With 1 base removed from V and 0 bases from J, the gap between germline ends came to 16 bases. Germline V gene sequence: CDR1 MDHEN, CDR2 SYDVKM. This CDR3 contains 18 residues. The CDR3 DNA follows: TGTGCCAGCAGTTTATTGCTCCCGCGCCGAAATAGCAATCAGCCCCAGCATTTT. Residues: CASSLLLPRRNSNQPQHF.

V and J are TRBV9 and TRBJ2-2, with D tentatively TRBD1 or TRBD2 (5 bases each). This CDR3 is 17 amino acids long. Germline V lookup: CDR1 SGDLS, CDR2 YYNGEE. V was cut by 5 bases and J by 5 bases, with 22 bases left in between. CDR3 amino acids: CASRSNTLSEGTGELFF. As DNA, the CDR3 is TGTGCCAGCAGATCGAATACACTCAGCGAGGGGACCGGGGAGCTGTTTTTT.

This sequence joins TRBV29-1 and TRBJ2-1; TRBD2 matches 12 bases. Germline V gene lookup returns CDR1 SQVTM and CDR2 ANQGSEA. The J segment lost 4 bases and the V segment lost 5 bases, leaving 12 bases of the junction unmatched. This CDR3 region has 17 residues. CDR3 nucleotide sequence: TGCAGCGTTCCGAATAGTCTAGCGGGAGGGGATTACAATGAGCAGTTCTTC. Translating gives CSVPNSLAGGDYNEQFF.

The chain is built from TRBV30 and TRBJ2-7; unclear D gene. The V gene lost 3 bases and the J gene lost 7 bases, with 7 bases spanning the gap. The CDR3 runs 10 residues. The V gene's germline CDR1 is GTSNPN and CDR2 SVGIG (reference sequence). In nucleotides, the CDR3 is TGTGCCTGGAGCAACCTGGAGCAGTACTTC. Translated, it gives CAWSNLEQYF.

V gene TRBV6-5 combines with J gene TRBJ2-7, with 10 bases identical to TRBD1. Trimming took 6 bases from V and 0 from J; bases not matched to a gene: 5. Germline-derived CDR1 and CDR2 are MNHEY and SVGAGI. The CDR3 sequence is 15 residues long. The CDR3, as DNA: TGTGCCAGCAGGGCCGGGACAGGGGTCTCCTACGAGCAGTACTTC. This encodes CASRAGTGVSYEQYF.

This clone was picked up one time. V usage is TRBV7-2 and J usage is TRBJ2-1; unclear D gene. Trimming removed 2 bases from V and 1 base from J, with 9 bases in between. The CDR3 length is 15 residues. Germline V lookup: CDR1 SGHTA, CDR2 FQGNSA. The CDR3 coding sequence is TGTGCCAGCAGCTTACGAGTTGTTTCCTACAATGAGCAGTTCTTC. This encodes CASSLRVVSYNEQFF. Together with reference TRBV7-2 and TRBJ2-1, the CDR3 gives the full variable domain: GAGVSQSPSNKVTEKGKDVELRCDPISGHTALYWYRQSLGQGLEFLIYFQGNSAPDKSGLPSDRFSAERTGGSVSTLTIQRTQQEDSAVYLCASSLRVVSYNEQFFGPGTRLTVL.

The V gene is TRBV28, the J gene TRBJ1-2, with TRBD1 matching over 9 bases. Germline V gene sequence: CDR1 MDHEN, CDR2 SYDVKM. The J segment lost 6 bases and the V segment lost 3 bases, leaving 11 bases of the junction unmatched. The CDR3 is 16 amino acids. CDR3 loop: CASSLGGPQGANGYTF. The DNA for the CDR3 is TGTGCCAGCAGTTTGGGGGGGCCACAGGGGGCCAATGGCTACACCTTC.

This chain joins TRBV7-9 and TRBJ2-2; unclear D gene. The CDR3 is 14 amino acids. Trimming pared 2 bases from V and 1 base from J, leaving 5 bases between. The germline gives CDR1 SEHNR, CDR2 FQNEAQ (reference sequence). The CDR3 here is CASSLQMNTGELFF. As DNA, the CDR3 is TGTGCCAGCAGCTTACAGATGAACACCGGGGAGCTGTTTTTT.

The CDR3 sequence: CASSPLGGSSYEQYF. As DNA, the CDR3 is TGTGCCAGCTCACCCCTCGGCGGGAGCTCCTACGAGCAGTACTTC. The V call is TRBV18, the J call TRBJ2-7, with 7 positions matching TRBD2. Germline V lookup: CDR1 KGHSH, CDR2 LQKENI. The CDR3 sequence is 15 residues long. The trim removed 3 bases at V and 0 bases at J, leaving 5 bases unmatched.

The chain has TRBV27 and TRBJ2-3; 11 bases align to TRBD2. The trim removed 8 bases at V and 3 bases at J, leaving 7 bases unmatched. The CDR3 runs to 15 residues. In germline, CDR1 is MNHEY, CDR2 SMNVEV (reference sequence). The CDR3 region is CASSPTSGNTDTQYF. CDR3 nucleotides: TGTGCCAGCTCTCCGACTAGCGGGAATACAGATACGCAGTATTTT.

The chain recombines TRBV6-1 with TRBJ1-5; D is possibly TRBD1 (5 bases). The CDR3 spans 15 residues. V shed 0 bases and J shed 4 bases, with 10 bases lying between them. Germline CDR1 is MNHNS and CDR2 is SASEGT. DNA of the CDR3: TGTGCCAGCAGTGAAGCAATGGGGGGAAATCAGCCCCAGCATTTT. Translating it yields CASSEAMGGNQPQHF.

The chain is built from TRBV19 and TRBJ1-2; D gene unclear. The germline V and J ends were trimmed by 3 bases and 8 bases, with 13 bases remaining between them. The CDR3 is 13 residues long. The germline V gene encodes CDR1 LNHDA and CDR2 SQIVND (reference sequence). The CDR3 loop reads CASSISGSGGYTF. The DNA of the CDR3 is TGTGCCAGTAGTATCAGTGGTTCGGGCGGCTACACCTTC.

The chain combines TRBV25-1 with TRBJ2-1; 10 bases are a match to TRBD1. Unmatched junction bases numbered 9, after V lost 4 bases and J lost 0 bases. CDR3 length: 18 residues. Germline CDR1 reads MGHDK; CDR2 reads SYGVNS. This CDR3 reads CASSGRHDRGPSYNEQFF. The CDR3 DNA reads as TGTGCCAGCAGTGGACGCCACGACAGGGGGCCCTCCTACAATGAGCAGTTCTTC.

This chain connects TRBV27 to TRBJ2-5; 9 nucleotides align to TRBD2. Germline V gives CDR1 MNHEY, CDR2 SMNVEV (reference sequence). J gave up 5 bases and V 5 bases, and 9 bases lay outside the gene matches. The CDR3 extends over 15 amino acids. The CDR3 nucleotides are TGTGCCAGCAGTCGGAGGAGGCGGGAGGGTGAGACCCAGTACTTC. Translated: CASSRRRREGETQYF.

The genes are TRBV11-2 and TRBJ2-1; 10 bases match TRBD2. V dropped 5 bases and J dropped 6; count of bases not matched to a gene: 4. The germline V gene has CDR1 SGHAT and CDR2 FQNNGV. There are 14 residues in the CDR3. The CDR3 loop reads CASSPTSGINEQFF. Here the CDR3 DNA reads TGTGCCAGCAGCCCCACTAGCGGGATCAATGAGCAGTTCTTC. Variable domain in full (rest from reference TRBV11-2 and TRBJ2-1): EAGVAQSPRYKIIEKRQSVAFWCNPISGHATLYWYQQILGQGPKLLIQFQNNGVVDDSQLPKDRFSAERLKGVDSTLKIQPAKLEDSAVYLCASSPTSGINEQFFGPGTRLTVL.

This clone was observed a few times. The chain has TRBV7-6 and TRBJ1-5; no clear D. The CDR3 is 12 residues long. Trimming removed 2 bases from V and 9 bases from J, with 8 bases in between. The germline V gene has CDR1 SGHVS and CDR2 FNYEAQ. CDR3: CASSLIDGPQHF. The DNA for the CDR3 is TGTGCCAGCAGCTTAATAGATGGGCCCCAGCATTTT. The variable domain in full, completed from reference TRBV7-6 and TRBJ1-5, reads GAGVSQSPRYKVTKRGQDVALRCDPISGHVSLYWYRQALGQGPEFLTYFNYEAQQDKSGLPNDRFSAERPEGSISTLTIQRTEQRDSAMYRCASSLIDGPQHFGDGTRLSIL.

The chain has TRBV6-6 and TRBJ1-4; D not resolved. Between the trimmed V and J ends, which lost 2 bases and 4 bases, there was a span of 14 bases. The CDR3 is made up of 16 amino acids. Germline loops: CDR1 MNHNY, CDR2 SVGAGI (reference sequence). The CDR3 DNA reads as TGTGCCAGCAGTTACCCGGGGAATACCCTTAATGAAAAACTGTTTTTT. Translating it yields CASSYPGNTLNEKLFF.

The gene calls are TRBV9 and TRBJ2-2; 10 bases line up with TRBD2. The CDR3 totals 18 residues. V lost 4 bases, J lost 7 bases, and 16 bases stayed unmatched. Per germline, CDR1 SGDLS and CDR2 YYNGEE. CDR3 in amino acids: CASSPRLAGVNRGGELFF. The CDR3 DNA is TGTGCCAGCAGCCCAAGGCTAGCGGGAGTGAATAGGGGCGGGGAGCTGTTTTTT.

This clone was seen once. The chain joins TRBV14 to TRBJ2-1; TRBD2 matches at 7 bases. The CDR3 extends over 14 amino acids. V lost 7 bases, J lost 1 base, and 4 bases stayed unmatched. Per germline, CDR1 SGHDN and CDR2 FVKESK. The CDR3 loop reads CASKSGASYNEQFF. CDR3 in DNA: TGTGCCAGCAAGAGCGGGGCTTCCTACAATGAGCAGTTCTTC.

The V call is TRBV29-1, the J call TRBJ2-1, with 8 nucleotides matching TRBD2. CDR1 and CDR2 (germline): SQVTM, ANQGSEA. Trimming at V came to 7 bases and at J to 4 bases, leaving 3 bases not matched to a gene. This CDR3 is built from 12 residues. This chain's CDR3 is CSAAGAYNEQFF. CDR3 coding DNA: TGCAGCGCAGCGGGAGCATACAATGAGCAGTTCTTC.

This clone appeared a single time. The CDR3 region is CASTKGGRGLFF. The CDR3 bases are TGTGCCAGCACCAAGGGGGGCAGGGGGCTATTCTTC. The J gene is TRBJ2-1, the V gene TRBV12-3 or TRBV12-4; TRBD1 agrees at 8 bases. V was clipped by 7 bases and J by 16 bases; unmatched bases: 12. This CDR3 spans 12 amino acids.

This chain connects TRBV12-3 or TRBV12-4 to TRBJ2-5, with D unclear. V lost 7 bases, J lost 5 bases, and 11 bases lay in between. The CDR3 runs to 12 residues. CDR3 region: CASTLSAETQYF. CDR3 nucleotides: TGTGCCAGCACCCTTTCAGCCGAGACCCAGTACTTC.

The chain has TRBV6-1 and TRBJ2-7; 7 bases are a match to TRBD2. Germline assignment: CDR1 MNHNS and CDR2 SASEGT. The CDR3 length is 15 residues. V lost 1 base to trimming and J lost 7 bases; unmatched junction nucleotides: 10. The CDR3 loop reads CASSEVREYLGEQYF. CDR3 nucleotide sequence: TGTGCCAGCAGTGAAGTGCGGGAGTACCTTGGGGAGCAGTACTTC.

The chain has TRBV6-5 and TRBJ2-7; 9 nucleotides line up with TRBD2. The ends lost 5 bases at V and 6 bases at J; junction bases unmatched: 8. CDR1 is MNHEY and CDR2 is SVGAGI in the germline V gene. CDR3 length equals 14 residues. CDR3: CASSTLAGTGEQYF. DNA for the CDR3: TGTGCCAGCAGTACCCTAGCGGGAACCGGCGAGCAGTACTTC.

The V call is TRBV5-6, the J call TRBJ1-2, with 9 nucleotides matching TRBD1. This CDR3 region has 16 residues. Trimming at V came to 0 bases and at J to 0 bases, leaving 3 bases not matched to a gene. The germline CDR1 and CDR2 sequences are SGHDT and YYEEEE. As DNA, the CDR3 is TGTGCCAGCAGCTTGGGGACAGGGGAAGCTAACTATGGCTACACCTTC. This sequence encodes CASSLGTGEANYGYTF. The full variable domain, completed using reference TRBV5-6 and TRBJ1-2, is DAGVTQSPTHLIKTRGQQVTLRCSPKSGHDTVSWYQQALGQGPQFIFQYYEEEERQRGNFPDRFSGHQFPNYSSELNVNALLLGDSALYLCASSLGTGEANYGYTFGSGTRLTVV.

This chain joins TRBV5-4 and TRBJ2-2; 16 bases fit TRBD2. CDR3 length: 17 amino acids. The V gene's germline CDR1 is SGHNT and CDR2 YYREEE (reference sequence). With V trimmed by 4 bases and J by 4 bases, 4 bases remained unmatched. The CDR3 loop is CASSPGLAGGPTGELFF. DNA for the CDR3: TGTGCCAGCAGCCCGGGACTAGCGGGAGGGCCCACCGGGGAGCTGTTTTTT.